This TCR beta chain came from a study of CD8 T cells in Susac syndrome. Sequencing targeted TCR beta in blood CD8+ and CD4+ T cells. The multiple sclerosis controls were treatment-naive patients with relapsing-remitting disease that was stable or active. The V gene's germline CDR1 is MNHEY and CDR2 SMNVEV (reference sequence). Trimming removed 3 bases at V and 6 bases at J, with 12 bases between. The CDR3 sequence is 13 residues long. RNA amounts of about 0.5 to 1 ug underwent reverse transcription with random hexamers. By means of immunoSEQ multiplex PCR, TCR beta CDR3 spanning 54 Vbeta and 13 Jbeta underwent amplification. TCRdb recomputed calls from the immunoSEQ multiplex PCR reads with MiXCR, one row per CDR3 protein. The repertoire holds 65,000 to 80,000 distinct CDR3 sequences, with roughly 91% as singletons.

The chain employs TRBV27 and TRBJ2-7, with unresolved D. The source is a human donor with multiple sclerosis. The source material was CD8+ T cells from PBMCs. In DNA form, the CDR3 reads TGTGCCAGCAGTTTGGCTCTTCCTGCCGAGCAGTACTTC. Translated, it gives CASSLALPAEQYF.